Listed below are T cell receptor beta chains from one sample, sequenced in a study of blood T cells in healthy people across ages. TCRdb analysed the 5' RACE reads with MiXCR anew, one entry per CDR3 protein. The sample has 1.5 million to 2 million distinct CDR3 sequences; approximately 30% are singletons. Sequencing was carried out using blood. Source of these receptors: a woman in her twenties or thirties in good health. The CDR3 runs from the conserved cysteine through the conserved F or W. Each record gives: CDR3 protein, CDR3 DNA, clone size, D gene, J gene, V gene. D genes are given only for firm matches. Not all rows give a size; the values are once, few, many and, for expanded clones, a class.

CDR3 protein: CASSFSPGQAEQYF
CDR3 DNA: TGTGCCAGCAGTTTTAGTCCGGGACAAGCCGAGCAGTACTTC
clone size: few
D gene: -
J gene: TRBJ2-7
V gene: TRBV6-5

CDR3 protein: CASSEPYQPQHF
CDR3 DNA: TGTGCCAGCAGTGAGCCTTACCAGCCCCAGCATTTT
clone size: few
D gene: -
J gene: TRBJ1-5
V gene: TRBV2

CDR3 protein: CASSQGQGHNTEAFF
CDR3 DNA: TGCGCCAGCAGCCAAGGACAGGGGCATAACACTGAAGCTTTCTTT
clone size: -
D gene: TRBD1
J gene: TRBJ1-1
V gene: TRBV5-1

CDR3 protein: CASSDPVAGSGYTF
CDR3 DNA: TGTGCCAGCAGCGATCCGGTGGCAGGAAGTGGCTACACCTTC
clone size: -
D gene: -
J gene: TRBJ1-2
V gene: TRBV2

CDR3 protein: CASSQDRKGRTTDTQYF
CDR3 DNA: TGCGCCAGCAGCCAAGACAGGAAGGGGCGCACCACAGATACGCAGTATTTT
clone size: -
D gene: -
J gene: TRBJ2-3
V gene: TRBV4-3

CDR3 protein: CASGGAGNQPQHF
CDR3 DNA: TGTGCCAGCGGGGGAGCCGGCAATCAGCCCCAGCATTTT
clone size: few
D gene: -
J gene: TRBJ1-5
V gene: TRBV2

CDR3 protein: CASGRGAIYEQYF
CDR3 DNA: TGTGCCAGCGGACGTGGGGCAATCTACGAGCAGTACTTC
clone size: once
D gene: -
J gene: TRBJ2-7
V gene: TRBV2

CDR3 protein: CSARDKSKDFELFF
CDR3 DNA: TGCAGTGCTAGAGATAAGTCGAAGGACTTTGAGCTGTTTTTT
clone size: -
D gene: -
J gene: TRBJ2-2
V gene: TRBV20-1

CDR3 protein: CASGPRTGVGTQYF
CDR3 DNA: TGTGCCAGCGGACCCCGGACGGGGGTCGGGACCCAGTACTTC
clone size: -
D gene: -
J gene: TRBJ2-5
V gene: TRBV12-3/TRBV12-4

CDR3 protein: CASSLRAFDTQYF
CDR3 DNA: TGTGCCAGCAGTTTAAGGGCCTTTGATACGCAGTATTTT
clone size: -
D gene: -
J gene: TRBJ2-3
V gene: TRBV12-3/TRBV12-4

CDR3 protein: CASSLGVATTGNDQPPHF
CDR3 DNA: TGTGCCAGCAGCTTAGGAGTCGCGACAACGGGAAACGATCAGCCCCCGCATTTT
clone size: -
D gene: -
J gene: TRBJ1-5
V gene: TRBV7-2

CDR3 protein: CASSPPSTAYEQYF
CDR3 DNA: TGTGCCAGCTCACCACCGAGTACGGCCTACGAGCAGTACTTC
clone size: few
D gene: -
J gene: TRBJ2-7
V gene: TRBV18

CDR3 protein: CASSLPQLEQYF
CDR3 DNA: TGTGCCAGCAGTTTACCCCAACTCGAGCAGTACTTC
clone size: -
D gene: -
J gene: TRBJ2-7
V gene: TRBV7-2

CDR3 protein: CASSPVGSSYNEQFF
CDR3 DNA: TGTGCCAGCTCACCCGTTGGCAGCTCCTACAATGAGCAGTTCTTC
clone size: many
D gene: -
J gene: TRBJ2-1
V gene: TRBV18

CDR3 protein: CASSQGTSGSTDTQYF
CDR3 DNA: TGCGCCAGCAGCCAAGGGACTAGCGGGAGCACAGATACGCAGTATTTT
clone size: many
D gene: TRBD2
J gene: TRBJ2-3
V gene: TRBV3-1

CDR3 protein: CASRGTGGEDCNQPQHF
CDR3 DNA: TGTGCCAGCAGAGGGACAGGGGGCGAGGATTGCAATCAGCCCCAGCATTTT
clone size: few
D gene: TRBD1
J gene: TRBJ1-5
V gene: TRBV6-4

CDR3 protein: CASSLEGPPEAFF
CDR3 DNA: TGCGCCAGCAGCTTGGAGGGGCCTCCTGAAGCTTTCTTT
clone size: -
D gene: -
J gene: TRBJ1-1
V gene: TRBV5-1

CDR3 protein: CASSLTPPGPNYGYTF
CDR3 DNA: TGTGCCAGCAGTTTGACCCCTCCAGGACCTAACTATGGCTACACCTTC
clone size: -
D gene: -
J gene: TRBJ1-2
V gene: TRBV28

CDR3 protein: CSARWRAQIYEQYF
CDR3 DNA: TGCAGTGCTAGATGGAGGGCCCAAATCTACGAGCAGTACTTC
clone size: -
D gene: -
J gene: TRBJ2-7
V gene: TRBV20-1

CDR3 protein: CASSRLLAGATDTQYF
CDR3 DNA: TGTGCCAGCAGTCGACTCCTAGCGGGGGCAACAGATACGCAGTATTTT
clone size: few
D gene: TRBD2
J gene: TRBJ2-3
V gene: TRBV9

CDR3 protein: CTSSQVPGPGVVYDGYTF
CDR3 DNA: TGCACCAGCAGCCAAGTCCCCGGGCCGGGGGTGGTTTATGATGGTTACACCTTC
clone size: few
D gene: -
J gene: TRBJ1-2
V gene: TRBV1

CDR3 protein: CASSSAGGRAPRNEQFF
CDR3 DNA: TGTGCCAGCAGTTCCGCCGGAGGCAGGGCTCCTCGAAATGAGCAGTTCTTC
clone size: many
D gene: -
J gene: TRBJ2-1
V gene: TRBV6-2/TRBV6-3

CDR3 protein: CASSQDMDRETQYF
CDR3 DNA: TGTGCCAGCAGCCAAGATATGGACCGGGAGACCCAGTACTTC
clone size: few
D gene: -
J gene: TRBJ2-5
V gene: TRBV3-1

CDR3 protein: CAWSKQGVETQYF
CDR3 DNA: TGTGCCTGGAGTAAACAGGGGGTAGAGACCCAGTACTTC
clone size: few
D gene: TRBD1
J gene: TRBJ2-5
V gene: TRBV30

CDR3 protein: CASSGRDGELFF
CDR3 DNA: TGTGCCAGCAGTGGCAGGGACGGGGAGCTGTTTTTT
clone size: few
D gene: -
J gene: TRBJ2-2
V gene: TRBV6-4

CDR3 protein: CASNAGASMVDTQYF
CDR3 DNA: TGTGCCAGCAACGCGGGAGCTAGCATGGTAGATACGCAGTATTTT
clone size: -
D gene: TRBD2
J gene: TRBJ2-3
V gene: TRBV7-9

CDR3 protein: CASSASGLSKEKLFF
CDR3 DNA: TGCGCCAGCAGCGCTTCCGGGTTATCGAAGGAAAAACTGTTTTTT
clone size: few
D gene: -
J gene: TRBJ1-4
V gene: TRBV5-1

CDR3 protein: CSAGQTNTGELFF
CDR3 DNA: TGCAGCGCTGGACAGACGAACACCGGGGAGCTGTTTTTT
clone size: few
D gene: -
J gene: TRBJ2-2
V gene: TRBV29-1

CDR3 protein: CASSLPGGLVTDTQYF
CDR3 DNA: TGCGCCAGCAGCCTCCCGGGGGGACTGGTGACAGATACGCAGTATTTT
clone size: -
D gene: TRBD2
J gene: TRBJ2-3
V gene: TRBV5-1